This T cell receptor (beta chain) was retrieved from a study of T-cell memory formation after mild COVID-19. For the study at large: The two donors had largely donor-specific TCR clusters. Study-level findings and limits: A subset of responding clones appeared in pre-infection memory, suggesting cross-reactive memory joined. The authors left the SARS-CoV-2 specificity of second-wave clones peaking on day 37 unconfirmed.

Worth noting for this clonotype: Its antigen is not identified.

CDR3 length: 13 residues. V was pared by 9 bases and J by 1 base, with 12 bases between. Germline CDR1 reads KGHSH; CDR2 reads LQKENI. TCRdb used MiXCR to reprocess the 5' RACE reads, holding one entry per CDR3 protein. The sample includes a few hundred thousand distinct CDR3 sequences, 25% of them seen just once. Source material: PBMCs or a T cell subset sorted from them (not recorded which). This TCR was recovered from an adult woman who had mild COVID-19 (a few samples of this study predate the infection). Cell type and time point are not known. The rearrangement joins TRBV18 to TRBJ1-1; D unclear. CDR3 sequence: CASLAGWNTEAFF. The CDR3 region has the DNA TGTGCCAGTCTTGCAGGTTGGAACACTGAAGCTTTCTTT. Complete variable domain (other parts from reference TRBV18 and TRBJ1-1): NAGVMQNPRHLVRRRGQEARLRCSPMKGHSHVYWYRQLPEEGLKFMVYLQKENIIDESGMPKERFSAEFPKEGPSILRIQQVVRGDSAAYFCASLAGWNTEAFFGQGTRLTVV.